Described below is a single T cell receptor (beta chain) sequence and its context. Its antigen is not identified. These data originate in a study of T cell responses to AZD1222 COVID-19 vaccine. Study-wide results and caveats: It was only five to seven AZD1222 recipients who were seropositive at baseline.

The CDR3 runs 15 residues. Germline loops: CDR1 MNHEY, CDR2 SMNVEV (reference sequence). V was pared by 6 bases and J by 4 bases, with 11 bases of the junction left unmatched. Libraries were prepared by immunoSEQ multiplex PCR; TCRdb keeps only in-frame clonotypes and omits some of them. The sample yields more than 90,000 clones, roughly 83% seen once. This TCR derives from an adult who received the AZD1222 COVID-19 vaccine. Here the sequenced sample was peripheral blood, taken 28 days after the second AZD1222 dose. The gene calls are TRBV27 and TRBJ2-7, with TRBD1 identical over 8 bases. The CDR3 nucleotides are TGTGCCAGCAGCCGCCGTGAGACAGGGGCTTACGAGCAGTACTTC. This sequence encodes CASSRRETGAYEQYF.